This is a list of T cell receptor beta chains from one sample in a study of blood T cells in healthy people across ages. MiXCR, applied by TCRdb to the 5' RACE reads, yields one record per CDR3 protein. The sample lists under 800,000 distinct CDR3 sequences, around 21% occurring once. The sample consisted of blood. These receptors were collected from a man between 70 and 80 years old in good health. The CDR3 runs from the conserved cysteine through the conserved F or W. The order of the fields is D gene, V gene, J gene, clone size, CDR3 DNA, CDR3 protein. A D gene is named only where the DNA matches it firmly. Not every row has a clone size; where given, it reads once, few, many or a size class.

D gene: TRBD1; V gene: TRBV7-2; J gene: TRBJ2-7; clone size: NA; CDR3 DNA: TGTGCCAGCAGCCACGGAGGGGGACAGGGGGCCTACGAGCAGTACTTC; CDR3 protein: CASSHGGGQGAYEQYF
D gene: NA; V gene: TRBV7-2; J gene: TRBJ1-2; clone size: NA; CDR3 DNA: TGTGCCAGCAGCTTTGGTACACATACAAACTATGGCTACACCTTC; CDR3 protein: CASSFGTHTNYGYTF
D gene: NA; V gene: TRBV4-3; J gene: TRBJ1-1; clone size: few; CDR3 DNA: TGCGCCAGCAGCCAAGAATGGAGGAACACTGAAGCTTTCTTT; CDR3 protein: CASSQEWRNTEAFF
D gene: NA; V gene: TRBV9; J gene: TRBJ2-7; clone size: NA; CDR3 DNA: TGTGCCAGCAGCCCAGGCGGAGAAGCCTACGAGCAGTACTTC; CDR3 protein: CASSPGGEAYEQYF
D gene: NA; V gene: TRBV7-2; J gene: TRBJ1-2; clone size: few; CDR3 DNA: TGTGCCAGCAGCTTAGTGGCAGGGCGGGGGAACTATGGCTACACCTTC; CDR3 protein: CASSLVAGRGNYGYTF
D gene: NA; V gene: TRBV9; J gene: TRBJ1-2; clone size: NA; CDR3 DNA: TGTGCCAGCAACTCAGTAGTTCGGGCCCCAGCTAACTATGGCTACACCTTC; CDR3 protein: CASNSVVRAPANYGYTF
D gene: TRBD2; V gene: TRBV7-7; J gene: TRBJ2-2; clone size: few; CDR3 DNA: TGTGTTAGCAGCCCGGGGCTAGCGGGAGTTACCACCGGGGAGCTGTTTTTT; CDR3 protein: CVSSPGLAGVTTGELFF
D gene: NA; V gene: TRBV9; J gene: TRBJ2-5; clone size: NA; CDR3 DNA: TGTGCCAGCAGCGTATCGGTGGGATCGGGGTATGAGCGGTTCTTC; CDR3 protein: CASSVSVGSGYERFF
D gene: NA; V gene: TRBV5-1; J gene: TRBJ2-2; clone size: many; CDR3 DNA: TGTGCCAGCAGTTTCACCGGGGAGCTGTTTTTT; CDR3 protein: CASSFTGELFF
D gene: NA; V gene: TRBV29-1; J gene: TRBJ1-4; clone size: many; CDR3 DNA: TGCAGCGCCGTGGGGGCGCGTGAAAAACTGTTTTTT; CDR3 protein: CSAVGAREKLFF
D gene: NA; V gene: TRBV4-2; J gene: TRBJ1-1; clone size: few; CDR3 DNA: TGTGCCAGCAGCCAGGACCAGGGGTTGGCGAACACTGAAGCTTCCTTT; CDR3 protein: CASSQDQGLANTEASF
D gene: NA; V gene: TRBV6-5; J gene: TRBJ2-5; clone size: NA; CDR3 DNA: TGTGCCAGCAGTTACTCCGCTCGGGGGTTGGGAGAGACCCAGTACTTC; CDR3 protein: CASSYSARGLGETQYF
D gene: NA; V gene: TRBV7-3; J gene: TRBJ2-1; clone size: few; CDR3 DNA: TGTGCCAGCAGCTTAGAGGACCCCTCCGTTCTAGCCTACAATGAGCAGTTCTTC; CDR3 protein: CASSLEDPSVLAYNEQFF
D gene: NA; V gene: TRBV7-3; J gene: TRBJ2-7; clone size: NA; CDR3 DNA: TGTGCCAGCAGCTTAACGTCAGAGAATGAGCAGTACTTC; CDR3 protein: CASSLTSENEQYF
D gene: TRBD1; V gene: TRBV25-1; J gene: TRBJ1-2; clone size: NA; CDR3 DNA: TGTGCCAGCAGTGAATTTAAAGGGGGCAGTGGCTACACCTTC; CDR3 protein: CASSEFKGGSGYTF
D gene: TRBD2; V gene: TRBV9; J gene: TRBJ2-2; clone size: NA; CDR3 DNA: TGTGCCAGCAGCGTAGCCATGGGGCGGGAGATTGGAACCGGGGAGCTGTTTTTT; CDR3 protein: CASSVAMGREIGTGELFF
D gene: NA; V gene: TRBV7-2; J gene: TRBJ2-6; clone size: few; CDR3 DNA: TGTGCCAGCGGATCAAGAGGGGCAGTTAGCGCTTCTGGGGCCAACGTCCTGACTTTC; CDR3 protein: CASGSRGAVSASGANVLTF
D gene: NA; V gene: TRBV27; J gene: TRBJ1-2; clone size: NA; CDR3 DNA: TGTGCCAGCAGTTTAATAGGGAAGGGTGGCTACACCTTC; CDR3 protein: CASSLIGKGGYTF
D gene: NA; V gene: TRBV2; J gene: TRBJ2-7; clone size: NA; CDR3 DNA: TGTGCCAGCAGTCGACAGGGTCTGGGGAGCGGGGCTACCTACGAGCAGTACTTC; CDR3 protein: CASSRQGLGSGATYEQYF
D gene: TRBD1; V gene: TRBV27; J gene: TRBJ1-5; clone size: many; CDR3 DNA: TGTGCCAGCAGTACGACAGGGAGCAATCAGCCCCAGCATTTT; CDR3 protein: CASSTTGSNQPQHF
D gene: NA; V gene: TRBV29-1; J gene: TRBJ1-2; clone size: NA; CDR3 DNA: TGCAGCGTTGACAGGACGGACTCTAACTATGGCTACACCTTC; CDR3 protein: CSVDRTDSNYGYTF
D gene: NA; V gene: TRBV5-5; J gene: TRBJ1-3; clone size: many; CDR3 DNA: TGTGCCAGCAGCAGGGACTTTGGAAACACCATATATTTT; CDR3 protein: CASSRDFGNTIYF
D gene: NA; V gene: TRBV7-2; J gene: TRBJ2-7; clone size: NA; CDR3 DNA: TGTGCCAGCAGCTTAGGCCAGGGTAGCCTCCCCTACGAGCAGTACTTC; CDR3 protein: CASSLGQGSLPYEQYF
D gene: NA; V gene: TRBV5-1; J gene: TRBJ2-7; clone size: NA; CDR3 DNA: TGCGCCAGCAGCATTAGCGGTGACGTTCCCTACGAGCAGTACTTC; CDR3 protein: CASSISGDVPYEQYF
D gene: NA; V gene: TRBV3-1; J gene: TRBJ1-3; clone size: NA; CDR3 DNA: TGTGCCAGCAGCCTACCCAGGTCACTCTCTGGAAACACCATATATTTT; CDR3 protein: CASSLPRSLSGNTIYF
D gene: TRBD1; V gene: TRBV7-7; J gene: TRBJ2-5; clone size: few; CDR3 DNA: TGTGCTAGCAGCTTAGGGCCGCTCACAGGGGGAGGAGAGACCCAGTACTTC; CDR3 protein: CASSLGPLTGGGETQYF
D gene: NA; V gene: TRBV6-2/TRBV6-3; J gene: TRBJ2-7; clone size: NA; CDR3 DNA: TGTGCCAGCATCTCCCCGAGCAGGCGGGTCGGCGGGCAGTACTTC; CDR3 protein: CASISPSRRVGGQYF
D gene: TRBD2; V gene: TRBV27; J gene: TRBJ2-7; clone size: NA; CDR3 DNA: TGTGCCAGCAGTCACCGACTAGCGCGCGGGCACGAGCAGTACTTC; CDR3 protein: CASSHRLARGHEQYF
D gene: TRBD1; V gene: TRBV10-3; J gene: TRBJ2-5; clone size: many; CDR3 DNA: TGTGCCATCGGACAGGGACCACAAGAGACCCAGTACTTC; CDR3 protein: CAIGQGPQETQYF
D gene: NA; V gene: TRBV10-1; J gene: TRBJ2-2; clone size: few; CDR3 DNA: TGCGCCAGCAGTGCCTCAGGGACCCCCGGGGAGCTGTTTTTT; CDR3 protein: CASSASGTPGELFF